This TCR beta chain was profiled in a study of T cell responses to AZD1222 COVID-19 vaccine. The CDR3 extends over 15 amino acids. Germline assignment: CDR1 KGHDR and CDR2 SFDVKD. V was trimmed by 5 bases and J by 2 bases, leaving 12 bases between them. Sequenced by immunoSEQ multiplex PCR; TCRdb stores in-frame clones only, minus some. The top ten hold roughly 26% of the sample, which has about 92,000 clones, around 90% seen once. Study-wide points: Repertoires were obtained only post-peak T cell response.

Concerning this clone: Its antigen is as yet unknown.

This specimen was peripheral blood, taken on day 0 of AZD1222 vaccination. This chain connects TRBV24-1 to TRBJ2-1; D may be TRBD2 (6 bases). This TCR derives from an adult in good health. For the CDR3, the DNA is TGTGCCACCAGTGCTAACGGGGGACCCTACAATGAGCAGTTCTTC. Amino acids: CATSANGGPYNEQFF.